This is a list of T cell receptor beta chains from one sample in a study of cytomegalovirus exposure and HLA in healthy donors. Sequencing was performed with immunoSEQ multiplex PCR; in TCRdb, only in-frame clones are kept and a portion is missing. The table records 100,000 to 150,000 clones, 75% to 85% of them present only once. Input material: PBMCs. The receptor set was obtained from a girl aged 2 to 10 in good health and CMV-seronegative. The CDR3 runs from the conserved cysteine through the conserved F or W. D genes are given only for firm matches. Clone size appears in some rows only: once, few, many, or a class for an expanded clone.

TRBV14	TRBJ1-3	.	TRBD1	TGTGCCAGCAGCCTAACAGGGGGCGCCGGAAACACCATATATTTT	CASSLTGGAGNTIYF
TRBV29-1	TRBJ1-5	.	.	TGCAGCGCCACCATCCCACGGAGCAATCAGCCCCAGCATTTT	CSATIPRSNQPQHF
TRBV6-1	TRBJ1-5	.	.	TGTGCCAGCAGTCCCTCGGGAGGGGGTCAGCCCCAGCATTTT	CASSPSGGGQPQHF
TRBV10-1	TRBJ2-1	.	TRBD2	TGCGCCAGCAGAAAAACCGGGACTAGTAACAATGAGCAGTTCTTC	CASRKTGTSNNEQFF
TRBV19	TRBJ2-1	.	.	TGTGCCAGTAGTACCCAAACCTACAATGAGCAGTTCTTC	CASSTQTYNEQFF
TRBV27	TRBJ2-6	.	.	TGTGCCAGCAGTCCCAGAAAACAGTACCAGGGGGCCAACGTCCTGACTTTC	CASSPRKQYQGANVLTF
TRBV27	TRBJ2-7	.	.	TGTGCCAGCAGAACGATGCCGAGCTCCTACGAGCAGTACTTC	CASRTMPSSYEQYF
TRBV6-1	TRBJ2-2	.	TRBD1	TGTGCCAGCAGTGCACACAGGGGGCGCGCCGCCGGGGAGCTGTTTTTT	CASSAHRGRAAGELFF
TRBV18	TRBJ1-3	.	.	TGTGCCAGCTCACCTGGACGGACAGTCTCTGGAAACACCATATATTTT	CASSPGRTVSGNTIYF
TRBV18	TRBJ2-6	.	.	TGTGCCAGCTCACCGATATACAGGGCCCCCTCTGGGGCCAACGTCCTGACTTTC	CASSPIYRAPSGANVLTF
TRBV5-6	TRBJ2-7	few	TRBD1	TGTGCCAGCAGCTCGACAGGGCACTTGAGCTCCTACGAGCAGTACTTC	CASSSTGHLSSYEQYF
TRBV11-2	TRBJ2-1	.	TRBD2	TGTGCCAGCAGCCTGACTAGCGCGTACAATGAGCAGTTCTTC	CASSLTSAYNEQFF
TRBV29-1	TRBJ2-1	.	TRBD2	TGCAGCGCCGGGACTAGCGGGAGCTCCTACAATGAGCAGTTCTTC	CSAGTSGSSYNEQFF
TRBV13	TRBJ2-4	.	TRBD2	TGTGCCAGCAGCCCGGGACTAGCGGGAGAGGACATTCAGTACTTC	CASSPGLAGEDIQYF
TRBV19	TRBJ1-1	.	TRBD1	TGTGCCAGTAGCTGGACAGGGAGTTTGTCCGGTGAAGCTTTCTTT	CASSWTGSLSGEAFF
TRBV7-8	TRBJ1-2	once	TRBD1	TGTGCCAGCAGCTTAGTGGCAGGGGGCGGGAACTATGGCTACACCTTC	CASSLVAGGGNYGYTF
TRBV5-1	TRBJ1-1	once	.	TGCGCCAGCACGGACAGTACTATGAACACTGAAGCTTTCTTT	CASTDSTMNTEAFF
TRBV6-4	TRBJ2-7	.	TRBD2	TGTGCCAGCAGTCCAGATGGGACTAGCGGGGCCTCCGAGCAGTACTTC	CASSPDGTSGASEQYF
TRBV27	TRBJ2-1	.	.	TGTGCCAGCAGTTTTGGGGCTGACAATGAGCAGTTCTTC	CASSFGADNEQFF
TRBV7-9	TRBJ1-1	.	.	TGTGCCAGCAGCTTAGGAAGACAGAGTTCAGAGAACACTGAAGCTTTCTTT	CASSLGRQSSENTEAFF
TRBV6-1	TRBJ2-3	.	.	TGTGCCAGCAGTCAAATCGAGACAAGCACAGATACGCAGTATTTT	CASSQIETSTDTQYF
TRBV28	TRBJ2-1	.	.	TGTGCCAGCAGGCCCCCGGGACTGATTAATGAGCAGTTCTTC	CASRPPGLINEQFF
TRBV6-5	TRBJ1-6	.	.	TGTGCCAGCAGTTGGGAGAGCTCCTATAATTCACCCCTCCACTTT	CASSWESSYNSPLHF
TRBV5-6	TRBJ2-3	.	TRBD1	TGTGCCAGCAGTTACCTCGGGACAGGCACAGATACGCAGTATTTT	CASSYLGTGTDTQYF
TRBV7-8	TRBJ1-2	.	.	TGTGCCAGCAGCTTAGCGCCAACTACTAACTATGGCTACACCTTC	CASSLAPTTNYGYTF
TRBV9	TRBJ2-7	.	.	TGTGCCAGCAGCGTAGCAGGAACCTACGAGCAGTACTTC	CASSVAGTYEQYF
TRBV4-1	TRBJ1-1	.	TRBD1	TGCGCCAGCAGCCAATCGGGACAGGGGAACACTGAAGCTTTCTTT	CASSQSGQGNTEAFF
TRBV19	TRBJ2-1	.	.	TGTGCCAGTAGTACTATAGCAACTGGGTCCTACAATGAGCAGTTCTTC	CASSTIATGSYNEQFF
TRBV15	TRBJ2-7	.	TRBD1	TGTGCCACCAGCAGGGATAGACAGGGGTCCTACGAGCAGTACTTC	CATSRDRQGSYEQYF
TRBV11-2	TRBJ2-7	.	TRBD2	TGTGCCAGCAGCTCCATACTAGCGGGATTCACCTACGAGCAGTACTTC	CASSSILAGFTYEQYF
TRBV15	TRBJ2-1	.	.	TGTGCCACCAGCAGAGGCAAGCTCTACAATGAGCAGTTCTTC	CATSRGKLYNEQFF
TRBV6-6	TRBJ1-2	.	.	TGTGCCAGCCACCAATTAGACACAAATGGCTACACCTTC	CASHQLDTNGYTF
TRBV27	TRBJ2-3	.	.	TGTGCCAGCAGTGAAACAAGTCGGCGGCGCAAAACAGATACGCAGTATTTT	CASSETSRRRKTDTQYF
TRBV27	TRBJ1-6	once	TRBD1	TGTGCCAGCAGTTCTACAGGGGTTAATTCACCCCTCCACTTT	CASSSTGVNSPLHF
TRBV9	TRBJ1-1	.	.	TGTGCCAGCAGCGTAGGTTATATGGAGACTGTCGATGAAGCTTTCTTT	CASSVGYMETVDEAFF